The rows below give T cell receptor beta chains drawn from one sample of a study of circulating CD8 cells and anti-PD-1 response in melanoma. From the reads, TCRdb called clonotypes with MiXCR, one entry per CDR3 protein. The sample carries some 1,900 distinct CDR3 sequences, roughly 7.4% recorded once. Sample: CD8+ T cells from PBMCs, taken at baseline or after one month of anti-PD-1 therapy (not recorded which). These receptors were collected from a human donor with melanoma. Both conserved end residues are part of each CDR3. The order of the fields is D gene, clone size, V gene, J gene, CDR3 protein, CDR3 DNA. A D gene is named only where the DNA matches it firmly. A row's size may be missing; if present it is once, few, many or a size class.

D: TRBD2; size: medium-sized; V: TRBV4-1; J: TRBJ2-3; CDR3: CASSQVRGGDTQYF; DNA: TGCGCCAGCAGCCAAGTTCGGGGGGGAGATACGCAGTATTTT
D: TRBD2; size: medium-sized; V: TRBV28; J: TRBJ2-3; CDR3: CASSLWAGGNSDTQYF; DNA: TGTGCCAGCAGTTTATGGGCGGGAGGGAACTCAGATACGCAGTATTTT
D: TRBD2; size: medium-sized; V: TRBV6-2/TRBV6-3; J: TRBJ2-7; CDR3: CASSYSLTGTSGSYEQYF; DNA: TGTGCCAGCAGTTACTCGTTGACCGGGACTAGCGGGAGCTACGAGCAGTACTTC
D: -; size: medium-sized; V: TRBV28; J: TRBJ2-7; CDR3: CAHGTGEQYF; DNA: TGTGCCCATGGGACGGGGGAGCAGTACTTC
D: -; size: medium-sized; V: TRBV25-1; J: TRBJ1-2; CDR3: CASSESWDGYTF; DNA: TGTGCCAGCAGTGAATCCTGGGATGGCTACACCTTC
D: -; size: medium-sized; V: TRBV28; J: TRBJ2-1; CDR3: CASSADMGEVDNEQFF; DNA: TGTGCCAGCAGCGCGGATATGGGGGAAGTGGACAATGAGCAGTTCTTC
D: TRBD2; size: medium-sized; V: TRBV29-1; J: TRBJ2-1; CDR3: CSVEGRDSHSGSFGEQFF; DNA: TGCAGCGTTGAAGGGAGGGACTCCCATAGCGGGAGCTTCGGTGAGCAGTTCTTC
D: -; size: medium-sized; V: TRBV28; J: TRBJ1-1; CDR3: CASSTPYGGMNTEAFF; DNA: TGTGCCAGCAGTACGCCATATGGGGGAATGAACACTGAAGCTTTCTTT
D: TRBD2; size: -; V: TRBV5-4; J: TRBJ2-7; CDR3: CASSPGTSGRGSYEQYF; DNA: TGTGCCAGCAGCCCCGGGACTAGCGGGAGGGGCTCCTACGAGCAGTACTTC
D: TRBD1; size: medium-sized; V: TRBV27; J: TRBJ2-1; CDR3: CASSFSRGNNEQFF; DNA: TGTGCCAGCAGTTTTTCCAGGGGGAACAATGAGCAGTTCTTC
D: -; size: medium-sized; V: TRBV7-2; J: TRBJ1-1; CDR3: CASSTGTGNTEAFF; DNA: TGTGCCAGCAGCACCGGGACCGGGAACACTGAAGCTTTCTTT
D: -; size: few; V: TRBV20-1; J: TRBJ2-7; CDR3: CSAISPEGVPSYEQYF; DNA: TGCAGTGCTATTTCCCCCGAAGGGGTCCCGTCCTACGAGCAGTACTTC
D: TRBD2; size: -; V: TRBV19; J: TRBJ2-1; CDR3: CASRQASGSSNGQFF; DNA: TGTGCCAGTAGGCAAGCTAGCGGGAGTTCAAATGGGCAGTTCTTC
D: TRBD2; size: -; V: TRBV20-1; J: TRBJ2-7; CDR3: CSATAGTSGSYEQYF; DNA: TGCAGTGCTACGGCCGGGACTAGCGGCTCCTACGAGCAGTACTTC
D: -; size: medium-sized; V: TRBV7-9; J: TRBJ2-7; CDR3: CASSSSRDEQYF; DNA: TGTGCCAGCAGCTCGAGTCGAGACGAGCAGTACTTC
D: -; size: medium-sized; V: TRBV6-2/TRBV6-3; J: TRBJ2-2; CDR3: CASSWAVNTGELFF; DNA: TGTGCCAGCAGTTGGGCCGTAAACACCGGGGAGCTGTTTTTT
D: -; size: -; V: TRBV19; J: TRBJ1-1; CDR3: CASSPSPNTEAFF; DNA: TGTGCCAGTAGTCCCTCCCCGAACACTGAAGCTTTCTTT
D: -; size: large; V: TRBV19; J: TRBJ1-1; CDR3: CASSDRTLNSEAFF; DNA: TGTGCCAGTAGTGACCGGACCCTGAACTCTGAAGCTTTCTTT